A single sample is the source of the 25 T cell receptor beta chains below, sequenced in a study of blood T cell repertoires in COVID-19. Some clones are missing from TCRdb's copy, which holds only in-frame ones; the method was immunoSEQ multiplex PCR. The data show roughly 100,000 clones, just over 85% seen once. The specimen sequenced was peripheral blood. These receptors originate from a human donor in a cohort sampled during active COVID-19.

V and J are TRBV30 and TRBJ2-1; TRBD1 matches 10 bases. The V gene end was trimmed by 0 bases and the J gene end by 6 bases; junction bases not matched to a gene: 5. CDR3 length equals 15 residues. Germline loops: CDR1 GTSNPN, CDR2 SVGIG (reference sequence). The CDR3 spells CAWSVGTGVGNEQFF. For the CDR3, the DNA is TGTGCCTGGAGTGTTGGGACAGGGGTCGGCAATGAGCAGTTCTTC.

The chain joins TRBV9 to TRBJ2-3; 9 nucleotides match TRBD1. V trimming: 0 bases; J trimming: 0 bases; junction bases outside the gene matches: 2. Germline V CDR1 and CDR2: SGDLS, YYNGEE. This CDR3 is built from 16 residues. Written as DNA, the CDR3 is TGTGCCAGCAGCGTAGAGGGACAGGGCAGCACAGATACGCAGTATTTT. Protein sequence: CASSVEGQGSTDTQYF. Full variable domain (missing parts from reference TRBV9 and TRBJ2-3): DSGVTQTPKHLITATGQRVTLRCSPRSGDLSVYWYQQSLDQGLQFLIQYYNGEERAKGNILERFSAQQFPDLHSELNLSSLELGDSALYFCASSVEGQGSTDTQYFGPGTRLTVL.

This clone was seen a few times. The rearrangement links TRBV27 to TRBJ1-2, with D perhaps matching TRBD1 (5 bases). The ends were cut back, 0 bases at V and 4 bases at J, with 18 bases in the middle. Germline lookup yields CDR1 MNHEY and CDR2 SMNVEV (reference sequence). The CDR3 has 17 residues. The CDR3 nucleotides read TGTGCCAGCAGTTTATCGGTTCCACCTGGGGGGTTCTATGGCTACACCTTC. Encoded protein: CASSLSVPPGGFYGYTF.

This clone turned up a few times. V and J are TRBV5-1 and TRBJ1-2; the D is unclear. Trimming stripped 0 bases from V and 2 bases from J, with 8 bases between. CDR3 length: 14 residues. CDR1 is SGHRS and CDR2 is YFSETQ in the germline V gene. The CDR3 sequence: CASSLGQANYGYTF. The CDR3 nucleotides are TGCGCCAGCAGCTTGGGGCAGGCGAACTATGGCTACACCTTC.

This chain links TRBV4-1 with TRBJ1-2; D not resolved. Germline V gives CDR1 MGHRA, CDR2 YSYEKL. Deletions cut 1 base from V and 0 bases from J, with 18 bases between. This CDR3 comprises 18 residues. This chain's CDR3 is CASSQGWARSPSNYGYTF. The CDR3 nucleotides are TGCGCCAGCAGCCAAGGGTGGGCCAGATCACCTTCTAACTATGGCTACACCTTC.

This chain connects TRBV30 to TRBJ2-7, with 8 nucleotides matching TRBD1. Trimming cost V 3 bases and J 4 bases; bases outside gene matches: 5. Germline V gene sequence: CDR1 GTSNPN, CDR2 SVGIG (reference sequence). The CDR3 spans 13 residues. The CDR3 bases are TGTGCCTGGAGCAGGGACAGGTCTTACGAGCAGTACTTC. Protein: CAWSRDRSYEQYF.

This chain connects TRBV11-2 to TRBJ2-7; D not resolved. Germline-derived CDR1 and CDR2 are SGHAT and FQNNGV. The CDR3 extends over 13 amino acids. The V and J ends lost 1 base and 4 bases respectively, with 8 bases between them. The CDR3 bases are TGTGCCAGCAGCTTAGGGGCCCATTACGAGCAGTACTTC. Protein: CASSLGAHYEQYF. The full variable domain, with the rest looked up from reference TRBV11-2 and TRBJ2-7, is EAGVAQSPRYKIIEKRQSVAFWCNPISGHATLYWYQQILGQGPKLLIQFQNNGVVDDSQLPKDRFSAERLKGVDSTLKIQPAKLEDSAVYLCASSLGAHYEQYFGPGTRLTVT.

The V call is TRBV24-1, the J call TRBJ1-3; 7 nucleotides align to TRBD1. Germline V lookup: CDR1 KGHDR, CDR2 SFDVKD. J was trimmed by 0 bases and V by 4 bases; bases with no gene match: 5. The CDR3 is made up of 16 amino acids. In DNA form, the CDR3 reads TGTGCCACCAGTGAACACGGACAGGTCTCTGGAAACACCATATATTTT. As protein: CATSEHGQVSGNTIYF.

V and J are TRBV7-2 and TRBJ1-2; a possible D gene is TRBD1 (6 bases). The V gene lost 3 bases and the J gene lost 8 bases, with 10 bases spanning the gap. The length of the CDR3 is 12 residues. Germline V CDR1 and CDR2: SGHTA, FQGNSA. The DNA of the CDR3 is TGTGCCAGCAGCTTCGGACAGCTAGGCTACACCTTC. It encodes CASSFGQLGYTF. The full variable domain, its missing parts supplied by reference TRBV7-2 and TRBJ1-2, is GAGVSQSPSNKVTEKGKDVELRCDPISGHTALYWYRQSLGQGLEFLIYFQGNSAPDKSGLPSDRFSAERTGGSVSTLTIQRTQQEDSAVYLCASSFGQLGYTFGSGTRLTVV.

V is TRBV18 and J is TRBJ2-3, with D tentatively TRBD1 (5 bases). V shed 9 bases and J shed 2 bases, with 15 bases lying between them. Germline CDR1 is KGHSH and CDR2 is LQKENI. The CDR3 covers 14 residues. CDR3 loop: CASSRGRATDTQYF. DNA of the CDR3: TGTGCCAGTTCCAGAGGCAGGGCCACAGATACGCAGTATTTT.

This chain links TRBV5-4 with TRBJ2-3, with TRBD2 identical over 10 bases. CDR3 length equals 14 residues. Germline values: CDR1 SGHNT, CDR2 YYREEE (reference sequence). V lost 6 bases, J lost 4 bases, and 5 bases stayed unmatched. The CDR3 loop is CASIPAGGADTQYF. In nucleotides, the CDR3 is TGTGCCAGCATCCCAGCGGGGGGGGCAGATACGCAGTATTTT.

The genes are TRBV6-5 and TRBJ1-5; TRBD1 aligns across 9 bases. In germline, CDR1 is MNHEY, CDR2 SVGAGI. This CDR3 is built from 13 residues. J lost 7 bases, V lost 5 bases, and 3 bases had no gene match. The CDR3 loop reads CASSKDRGQPQHF. The CDR3 DNA reads TGTGCCAGCAGTAAGGACAGGGGCCAGCCCCAGCATTTT.

The rearrangement joins TRBV9 to TRBJ1-3, with a weak D call TRBD1 (5 bases). Germline V lookup: CDR1 SGDLS, CDR2 YYNGEE. V lost 2 bases and J lost 0, with 9 bases in between. The CDR3 consists of 15 residues. CDR3 region: CASSVGGISGNTIYF. In DNA form, the CDR3 reads TGTGCCAGCAGCGTCGGGGGTATCTCTGGAAACACCATATATTTT.

The rearrangement joins TRBV5-6 to TRBJ1-6; D not resolved. The CDR3 is 18 amino acids. CDR1 is SGHDT and CDR2 is YYEEEE in the germline V gene. V was clipped by 0 bases and J by 0 bases, with 13 bases between them. The CDR3 nucleotides read TGTGCCAGCAGCTTGGTGGCCGGGTCAAGCTCCTATAATTCACCCCTCCACTTT. This sequence encodes CASSLVAGSSSYNSPLHF.

The rearrangement links TRBV2 to TRBJ2-3; weak D call: TRBD2 (7 bases). Germline CDR1 SNHLY, CDR2 FYNNEI. V was cut by 5 bases and J by 7 bases, with 22 bases left in between. This CDR3 has 16 amino acids. CDR3 sequence (DNA): TGTGCCAGCAGTAAGGAGGGGGGGACCTCCGCAAATACGCAGTATTTT. It codes for CASSKEGGTSANTQYF.

The rearrangement uses TRBV18 and TRBJ2-7; TRBD1 is a possible D gene (6 bases). CDR1 is KGHSH and CDR2 is LQKENI in the germline V gene. This CDR3 spans 14 amino acids. Between the trimmed V and J ends, which lost 6 bases and 2 bases, there was a span of 14 bases. CDR3 residues: CASSPRQVPYEQYF. CDR3 nucleotides: TGTGCCAGCTCTCCGAGACAGGTCCCCTACGAGCAGTACTTC.

The chain combines TRBV27 with TRBJ2-3; TRBD2 matches at 12 bases. The V and J ends lost 5 bases and 2 bases, in that order; junction bases with no gene match: 8. Per germline, CDR1 MNHEY and CDR2 SMNVEV (reference sequence). CDR3 length equals 17 residues. CDR3 protein: CASSILGLAGNTDTQYF. The CDR3 region has the DNA TGTGCCAGCAGTATCCTCGGACTAGCGGGAAACACAGATACGCAGTATTTT.

This rearrangement joins TRBV11-2 to TRBJ2-5; D uncertain. V was cut by 0 bases and J by 2 bases, with 13 bases left in between. CDR1 and CDR2 from the germline V gene are SGHAT and FQNNGV. The CDR3 is 16 amino acids. CDR3 protein: CASSLDLWAVQETQYF. The CDR3, as DNA: TGTGCCAGCAGCTTAGATCTTTGGGCAGTACAAGAGACCCAGTACTTC.

J is TRBJ2-1 and V is TRBV28; 8 bases fit TRBD1. V was pared by 8 bases and J by 5 bases, with 8 bases of the junction left unmatched. The germline gives CDR1 MDHEN, CDR2 SYDVKM. The length of the CDR3 is 14 residues. CDR3 sequence reads: CASLGQATDNEQFF. The CDR3 nucleotides are TGTGCCAGCTTGGGACAGGCAACCGACAATGAGCAGTTCTTC.

V gene TRBV7-8 combines with J gene TRBJ1-2; tentative D call: TRBD1 (5 bases). Trimming shortened V by 1 base and J by 7 bases, and 10 bases separated the two germline ends. The CDR3 extends over 13 amino acids. Germline lookup yields CDR1 SGHVS and CDR2 FQNEAQ. The CDR3 spells CASSLDRSSGYTF. CDR3 DNA: TGTGCCAGCAGCTTAGACAGGTCTTCTGGCTACACCTTC. Complete variable domain (other parts from reference TRBV7-8 and TRBJ1-2): GAGVSQSPRYKVAKRGQDVALRCDPISGHVSLFWYQQALGQGPEFLTYFQNEAQLDKSGLPSDRFFAERPEGSVSTLKIQRTQQEDSAVYLCASSLDRSSGYTFGSGTRLTVV.

In this sample, this clone turned up once. This chain connects TRBV27 to TRBJ2-5; perhaps TRBD2 as D (5 bases). V lost 5 bases to trimming and J lost 7 bases, with 17 bases between them. Germline loops: CDR1 MNHEY, CDR2 SMNVEV (reference sequence). This CDR3 is 14 amino acids long. CDR3 sequence reads: CASSPGVPRVTQYF. In DNA, the CDR3 is TGTGCCAGCAGTCCCGGGGTACCTCGCGTGACCCAGTACTTC.

The V call is TRBV12-3 or TRBV12-4, the J call TRBJ1-1; TRBD1 matches at 8 bases. The junction had 2 bases not matched to a gene; V was cut back by 5 bases and J by 3 bases. The CDR3 is made up of 13 amino acids. In nucleotides, the CDR3 is TGTGCCAGCAGTCTGACAGGGGACACTGAAGCTTTCTTT. Its protein is CASSLTGDTEAFF.

V and J are TRBV6-5 and TRBJ2-7, with 7 bases fitting TRBD1. The CDR3 spans 14 residues. The V gene's germline CDR1 is MNHEY and CDR2 SVGAGI. With 6 bases clipped from V and 8 bases from J, the junction kept 13 bases outside the gene matches. CDR3 nucleotides: TGTGCCAGCAGCGTCCGGGACAGCAGTACGCAGCAGTACTTC. It yields the protein CASSVRDSSTQQYF.

The rearrangement uses TRBV1 and TRBJ2-3; the D call in the table, TRBD2, was not verified against the DNA. TRBV1 is listed as a pseudogene. The CDR3 totals 15 residues. The CDR3 DNA reads as TGCACCAGCAGATCTGGACTAGCGGACACAGATACGCAGTATTTT. Amino acids: CTSRSGLADTDTQYF.

The CDR3 reads CASSLSQGNTEAFF. In DNA form, the CDR3 reads TGTGCCAGCAGCCTAAGCCAGGGGAACACTGAAGCTTTCTTT. This sequence joins TRBV7-9 and TRBJ1-1; D may be TRBD1 (5 bases). CDR1 is SEHNR and CDR2 is FQNEAQ in the germline V gene (reference sequence). The CDR3 covers 14 residues. Trimming left V 5 bases short and J 1 base short, with 11 bases between.